Listed here are 21 T cell receptor beta chains from one sample, sequenced in a study of blood T cell repertoires in COVID-19. The assay was immunoSEQ multiplex PCR, and TCRdb's table has in-frame clones only and misses some. This sample has around 120,000 clones, with under 95% found just once. Input material: peripheral blood. The receptor source for this set is a man in his forties or fifties with active COVID-19.

The J gene is TRBJ1-5, the V gene TRBV5-8; 7 bases match TRBD1. The CDR3 covers 16 residues. The ends lost 3 bases at V and 7 bases at J; junction bases unmatched: 13. Germline V CDR1 and CDR2: SGHTS, YDEGEE. CDR3 residues: CASSSRQGASGQPQHF. CDR3 nucleotides: TGTGCCAGCAGCTCAAGACAGGGAGCCTCGGGACAGCCCCAGCATTTT.

The rearrangement uses TRBV29-1 and TRBJ2-4; TRBD1 aligns across 7 bases. CDR1 and CDR2 from the germline V gene are SQVTM and ANQGSEA. V was clipped by 5 bases and J by 4 bases; unmatched bases: 5. The CDR3 runs to 13 residues. The CDR3 reads CSVTPGQKNIQYF. For the CDR3, the DNA is TGCAGCGTTACTCCGGGACAGAAAAACATTCAGTACTTC.

The rearrangement links TRBV29-1 to TRBJ1-1; TRBD1 is a possible D gene (6 bases). With 7 bases removed from V and 3 bases from J, the gap between germline ends came to 12 bases. This CDR3 has 12 residues. CDR1 SQVTM and CDR2 ANQGSEA come from the germline V gene. The CDR3 bases are TGCAGCGCTGGACAGTCATACACTGAAGCTTTCTTT. Encoded protein: CSAGQSYTEAFF.

The chain carries TRBV5-1 and TRBJ1-1; maybe TRBD1 (6 bases). The CDR3 extends over 15 amino acids. Trimming shortened V by 4 bases and J by 3 bases, and 16 bases separated the two germline ends. Per germline, CDR1 SGHRS and CDR2 YFSETQ. CDR3 nucleotides: TGCGCCAGCAGCCTACAGGGTGGCCTGGACACTGAAGCTTTCTTT. Its translation: CASSLQGGLDTEAFF.

The chain is built from TRBV7-9 and TRBJ2-1, with 9 bases identical to TRBD2. Trimming at V came to 7 bases and at J to 3 bases, leaving 7 bases not matched to a gene. This CDR3 is 15 amino acids long. In germline, CDR1 is SEHNR, CDR2 FQNEAQ (reference sequence). CDR3 amino acids: CASTPGRGGYNEQFF. In DNA form, the CDR3 reads TGTGCCAGCACCCCTGGGCGGGGGGGCTACAATGAGCAGTTCTTC. The full variable domain, completed using reference TRBV7-9 and TRBJ2-1, is DTGVSQNPRHKITKRGQNVTFRCDPISEHNRLYWYRQTLGQGPEFLTYFQNEAQLEKSRLLSDRFSAERPKGSFSTLEIQRTEQGDSAMYLCASTPGRGGYNEQFFGPGTRLTVL.

The chain links TRBV19 to TRBJ2-1; 7 nucleotides agree with TRBD2. Germline V CDR1 and CDR2: LNHDA, SQIVND (reference sequence). This CDR3 contains 14 residues. The junction had 10 bases not matched to a gene; V was cut back by 7 bases and J by 7 bases. CDR3 DNA: TGTGCCAGTACGGCCCCGACTAGCACAAATGAGCAGTTCTTC. It encodes CASTAPTSTNEQFF.

The gene calls are TRBV5-1 and TRBJ2-1; 7 positions match TRBD1. The CDR3 consists of 18 residues. The germline gives CDR1 SGHRS, CDR2 YFSETQ. Trimming cost V 0 bases and J 2 bases; bases outside gene matches: 11. The CDR3 region is CASSLALSRDRPYNEQFF. CDR3 DNA sequence: TGCGCCAGCAGCTTGGCCTTATCTCGGGACAGACCCTACAATGAGCAGTTCTTC.

This clone occurred once. The chain is built from TRBV11-3 and TRBJ1-1; the D is unclear. The V end was cut by 3 bases, the J end by 0 bases, with 8 bases between. The CDR3 contains 14 residues. The V gene's germline CDR1 is SGHNT and CDR2 YENEEA. The CDR3 nucleotides are TGTGCCAGCAGCTTTTCAGCGGTGAACACTGAAGCTTTCTTT. This encodes CASSFSAVNTEAFF.

The J gene is TRBJ1-1, the V gene TRBV19, with 9 bases that match TRBD1. The CDR3 contains 20 residues. Looked up from germline, CDR1 is LNHDA and CDR2 is SQIVND (reference sequence). V dropped 8 bases and J dropped 0; count of bases not matched to a gene: 22. The CDR3 region is CASPTRLGRDRVYLNTEAFF. CDR3 in DNA: TGTGCCAGTCCTACTCGCCTAGGCCGGGACAGGGTCTATTTGAACACTGAAGCTTTCTTT. The entire variable domain, with the rest obtained from reference TRBV19 and TRBJ1-1, is as follows: DGGITQSPKYLFRKEGQNVTLSCEQNLNHDAMYWYRQDPGQGLRLIYYSQIVNDFQKGDIAEGYSVSREKKESFPLTVTSAQKNPTAFYLCASPTRLGRDRVYLNTEAFFGQGTRLTVV.

The gene calls are TRBV9 and TRBJ2-5; possible D gene TRBD2, 7 bases. Per the germline V gene, CDR1 is SGDLS and CDR2 is YYNGEE. V was cut by 0 bases and J by 5 bases, with 17 bases left in between. There are 16 residues in the CDR3. The CDR3 reads CASSVGGTGGSETQYF. For the CDR3, the DNA is TGTGCCAGCAGCGTAGGGGGAACGGGGGGCTCGGAGACCCAGTACTTC.

V gene TRBV29-1 combines with J gene TRBJ2-7, with D perhaps matching TRBD2 (6 bases). Trimming shortened V by 0 bases and J by 0 bases, and 12 bases separated the two germline ends. The germline V gene encodes CDR1 SQVTM and CDR2 ANQGSEA. This CDR3 spans 15 amino acids. Written as DNA, the CDR3 is TGCAGCGTTGAAGATGGTGCGGGGAGCTCCTACGAGCAGTACTTC. Its protein product is CSVEDGAGSSYEQYF.

The rearrangement uses TRBV11-3 and TRBJ2-7; D uncertain. The V and J ends lost 5 bases and 4 bases respectively, with 18 bases between them. The CDR3 is 15 residues long. Looked up from germline, CDR1 is SGHNT and CDR2 is YENEEA. CDR3 in amino acids: CASSEKRPPNYEQYF. As DNA, the CDR3 is TGTGCCAGCAGCGAAAAGAGGCCACCTAATTACGAGCAGTACTTC.

The V call is TRBV7-2, the J call TRBJ1-1; D possibly corresponds to TRBD1 (5 bases). The length of the CDR3 is 13 residues. Germline lookup yields CDR1 SGHTA and CDR2 FQGNSA. Trimming removed 0 bases at V and 7 bases at J, with 9 bases between. The CDR3 DNA reads TGTGCCAGCAGCTTAGCTGGCGGGGGTGAAGCTTTCTTT. Amino acid sequence: CASSLAGGGEAFF.

The chain employs TRBV6-6 and TRBJ1-4; D possibly corresponds to TRBD1 (5 bases). This CDR3 is built from 15 residues. Germline V lookup: CDR1 MNHNY, CDR2 SVGAGI (reference sequence). V dropped 6 bases and J dropped 3 bases, with 14 bases sitting between them. The CDR3 nucleotides are TGTGCCAGCAGATACCAGGGAAGGTCTAATGAAAAACTGTTTTTT. It yields the protein CASRYQGRSNEKLFF.

This clone was seen ten or more times. The rearrangement joins TRBV7-7 to TRBJ2-5, with TRBD2 identical over 7 bases. The CDR3 has 16 amino acids. Trimming took 1 base from V and 2 from J; bases not matched to a gene: 7. CDR1 and CDR2 from the germline V gene are SSHAT and FNYEAQ (reference sequence). The CDR3 region is CASSLGRGILQETQYF. The CDR3 DNA sequence: TGTGCCAGCAGCTTAGGGCGGGGGATACTGCAAGAGACCCAGTACTTC.

The chain links TRBV10-2 to TRBJ1-5; 9 nucleotides line up with TRBD1. Trimming took 6 bases from V and 7 from J; bases not matched to a gene: 10. CDR1 and CDR2 from the germline V gene are WSHSY and SAAADI. The CDR3 is 15 residues long. CDR3: CASRPDRGSWQPQHF. Here the CDR3 DNA reads TGCGCCAGCAGGCCGGACAGGGGCTCGTGGCAGCCCCAGCATTTT.

V and J are TRBV7-6 and TRBJ1-4, with D possibly matching TRBD1 (6 bases). The CDR3 consists of 14 residues. The V end lost 4 bases, the J end lost 12 bases, and 18 bases lay between the germline ends. Germline V gives CDR1 SGHVS, CDR2 FNYEAQ. The CDR3 region has the DNA TGTGCCAGCAGCTCTCTCGGGACAATCGGGGAACTGTTTTTT. Translation gives CASSSLGTIGELFF.

DNA for the CDR3: TGCGCCAGCAGCCAAATTGGAGTTTTAGAGACCCAGTACTTC. Its protein product is CASSQIGVLETQYF. This chain uses TRBV4-1 with TRBJ2-5; D not resolved. Trimming pared 2 bases from V and 4 bases from J, leaving 11 bases between. The CDR3 covers 14 residues. Germline CDR1 reads MGHRA; CDR2 reads YSYEKL.

V is TRBV7-9 and J is TRBJ2-2; D remains ambiguous. Trimming took off 0 bases at V and 4 bases at J, with 6 bases between the two ends. Germline CDR1 is SEHNR and CDR2 is FQNEAQ (reference sequence). CDR3 length: 14 residues. The CDR3 region has the DNA TGTGCCAGCAGCTTAGCCTATGGCACCGGGGAGCTGTTTTTT. Protein sequence: CASSLAYGTGELFF.

The chain carries TRBV4-1 and TRBJ2-3; 14 nucleotides match TRBD2. Germline CDR1 is MGHRA and CDR2 is YSYEKL. V lost 1 base, J lost 2 bases, and 5 bases stayed unmatched. This CDR3 region has 18 residues. The CDR3 spells CASSQATSGGALTDTQYF. In nucleotides, the CDR3 is TGCGCCAGCAGCCAAGCGACTAGCGGGGGGGCGCTCACAGATACGCAGTATTTT.

This chain uses TRBV27 with TRBJ2-3; 13 nucleotides agree with TRBD2. Germline V gives CDR1 MNHEY, CDR2 SMNVEV (reference sequence). Trimming at V came to 5 bases and at J to 5 bases, leaving 16 bases not matched to a gene. The CDR3 runs to 19 residues. The chain's CDR3 is CASSLRAPTSGRVVDTQYF. CDR3 bases: TGTGCCAGCAGTCTACGAGCCCCAACTAGCGGGAGGGTAGTAGATACGCAGTATTTT.